These T cell receptor beta chains were read from a single sample in a study of blood T cell repertoires in COVID-19. Profiling relied on immunoSEQ multiplex PCR, and the TCRdb table lists in-frame clones only, not all of them. The sample gives about 71,000 clones, roughly 85% of which show up once; roughly 2% is in the top ten. The sample was peripheral blood. The receptors derive from a man under 40 with acute or convalescent COVID-19. Both conserved end residues are part of each CDR3. A D gene is named only where the DNA matches it firmly. Size is stated for part of the rows, as once, few or many counts, or as a class when the clone is expanded.

>.|TRBV6-6|TRBJ1-5|once
CASSYDRTSNQPQHF
TGTGCCAGCAGTTACGACAGAACAAGCAATCAGCCCCAGCATTTT
>.|TRBV4-3|TRBJ2-7|.
CASSQRRGLRPYEQYF
TGCGCCAGCAGCCAAAGAAGGGGACTCCGACCCTACGAGCAGTACTTC
>.|TRBV19|TRBJ1-1|few
CASSIRGAVGRRGDTEAFF
TGTGCCAGTAGTATAAGGGGCGCGGTGGGGCGCCGGGGGGACACTGAAGCTTTCTTT
>.|TRBV28|TRBJ1-6|few
CASSPLEGWNSPLHF
TGTGCCAGCAGTCCCCTCGAGGGATGGAACTCACCCCTCCACTTT
>.|TRBV30|TRBJ1-1|.
CAWSVSENTEAFF
TGTGCCTGGAGTGTTAGCGAGAACACTGAAGCTTTCTTT
>.|TRBV7-8|TRBJ1-5|.
CASSSRDQPQHF
TGTGCCAGCAGCTCCCGGGATCAGCCCCAGCATTTT
>.|TRBV6-5|TRBJ2-7|.
CASSLRGDEQYF
TGTGCCAGCAGTCTCAGGGGTGACGAGCAGTACTTC
>.|TRBV12-3/TRBV12-4|TRBJ1-1|.
CASSEGTEAFF
TGTGCCAGCTCAGAGGGCACTGAAGCTTTCTTT
>.|TRBV4-1|TRBJ1-2|once
CASSQDNYRVVYGYTF
TGCGCCAGCAGCCAAGACAATTACAGGGTGGTCTATGGCTACACCTTC
>TRBD1|TRBV9|TRBJ2-2|.
CASSAMTGGGTGELFF
TGTGCCAGCAGCGCCATGACAGGGGGCGGCACCGGGGAGCTGTTTTTT
>TRBD2|TRBV9|TRBJ2-7|.
CASSVGPSGRIYEQYF
TGTGCCAGCAGCGTAGGTCCTAGCGGGAGAATCTACGAGCAGTACTTC
>TRBD1|TRBV5-1|TRBJ1-1|few
CASSLRSGQGNTEAFF
TGCGCCAGCAGCCTGAGGTCGGGACAGGGGAACACTGAAGCTTTCTTT
>.|TRBV7-3|TRBJ2-2|.
CATTTGELFF
TGTGCCACCACTACCGGGGAGCTGTTTTTT
>.|TRBV10-1|TRBJ1-3|.
CASSASGVDSGNTIYF
TGCGCCAGCAGCGCCTCGGGGGTTGACTCTGGAAACACCATATATTTT
>.|TRBV6-2/TRBV6-3|TRBJ2-7|once
CASSFASSYEQYF
TGTGCCAGCAGTTTCGCCAGCTCCTACGAGCAGTACTTC
>.|TRBV6-2/TRBV6-3|TRBJ1-1|.
CASSLTGTTEAFF
TGTGCCAGCAGTTTAACAGGGACCACTGAAGCTTTCTTT
>TRBD1|TRBV28|TRBJ1-1|.
CASRYHPGQGDTEAFF
TGTGCCAGCAGGTATCATCCGGGACAGGGGGATACTGAAGCTTTCTTT
>.|TRBV30|TRBJ1-5|.
CAWSRSSNQPQHF
TGTGCCTGGAGTCGAAGCAGCAATCAGCCCCAGCATTTT
>TRBD1|TRBV14|TRBJ1-2|once
CASSQDQGGFYGYTF
TGTGCCAGCAGCCAAGATCAGGGGGGTTTCTACGGCTACACCTTC
>TRBD1|TRBV5-1|TRBJ1-3|.
CASSGPQGVAGNTIYF
TGCGCCAGCAGCGGACCCCAGGGGGTGGCTGGAAACACCATATATTTT
>TRBD1|TRBV30|TRBJ1-2|.
CAWSTGTGGDGYTF
TGTGCCTGGAGCACCGGGACAGGGGGCGATGGCTACACCTTC
>TRBD1|TRBV18|TRBJ1-2|.
CASSPQSTGNGYTF
TGTGCCAGCTCACCACAGTCGACAGGGAATGGCTACACCTTC
>TRBD2|TRBV7-9|TRBJ2-1|.
CASSFSGRASNEQFF
TGTGCCAGCAGCTTTAGCGGGAGGGCCTCCAATGAGCAGTTCTTC
>.|TRBV24-1|TRBJ2-3|few
CATSVEAKGTDTQYF
TGTGCCACCAGTGTTGAGGCGAAGGGCACAGATACGCAGTATTTT
>.|TRBV6-5|TRBJ1-6|.
CASNTVENSPLHF
TGTGCCAGCAATACGGTGGAGAATTCACCCCTCCACTTT
>.|TRBV7-9|TRBJ1-1|.
CASSSRSVTEAFF
TGTGCCAGCAGCTCTAGGTCTGTCACTGAAGCTTTCTTT
>TRBD2|TRBV4-1|TRBJ2-1|.
CASSRGLAGAYNEQFF
TGCGCCAGCAGCCGGGGACTAGCGGGGGCATACAATGAGCAGTTCTTC
>TRBD1|TRBV7-9|TRBJ1-1|few
CASSLNRGTEAFF
TGTGCCAGCAGCTTGAACAGGGGCACTGAAGCTTTCTTT
>TRBD2|TRBV18|TRBJ2-3|.
CASSLTGTSGTDTQYF
TGTGCCAGCTCTCTAACCGGGACTAGCGGCACAGATACGCAGTATTTT
>.|TRBV3-1/TRBV3-2|TRBJ2-1|few
CASAISGGRNEQFF
TGTGCCAGCGCAATTTCGGGGGGCAGGAATGAGCAGTTCTTC
>.|TRBV5-1|TRBJ1-1|once
CASSLDAGGTEAFF
TGCGCCAGCAGCTTGGACGCTGGAGGGACTGAAGCTTTCTTT
>TRBD1|TRBV6-5|TRBJ1-5|.
CASISGQAFNQPQHF
TGTGCCAGTATCTCGGGACAGGCATTTAATCAGCCCCAGCATTTT
>TRBD2|TRBV15|TRBJ2-1|.
CATSFLGGNEQFF
TGTGCCACCAGCTTCCTGGGGGGGAATGAGCAGTTCTTC
>.|TRBV6-5|TRBJ1-1|.
CASSGQGGNTEAFF
TGTGCCAGCAGCGGGCAGGGAGGGAACACTGAAGCTTTCTTT
>.|TRBV4-3|TRBJ2-1|.
CASSQLATTFNEQFF
TGCGCCAGCAGCCAATTAGCCACAACGTTCAATGAGCAGTTCTTC
>TRBD1|TRBV5-1|TRBJ2-7|.
CASSLEGQGIRDF
TGCGCCAGCAGCTTGGAGGGACAGGGTATACGGGACTTC
>TRBD1|TRBV5-1|TRBJ1-2|.
CASSFGDRGYGYTF
TGCGCCAGCAGCTTTGGGGACAGGGGGTATGGCTACACCTTC
>TRBD1|TRBV12-3/TRBV12-4|TRBJ1-5|.
CASSRDSPRPQHF
TGTGCCAGCAGTCGGGACAGCCCTAGGCCCCAGCATTTT
>.|TRBV5-6|TRBJ2-2|.
CASSRPRPNRDTGELFF
TGTGCCAGCAGCCGACCAAGACCCAACCGGGACACCGGGGAGCTGTTTTTT
>.|TRBV29-1|TRBJ1-6|.
CSVTQELNSPLHF
TGCAGCGTCACACAGGAGTTGAATTCACCCCTCCACTTT
>TRBD1|TRBV27|TRBJ1-2|.
CASSLYGTGGYGYTF
TGTGCCAGCAGTTTATACGGGACAGGGGGATATGGCTACACCTTC
>.|TRBV7-2|TRBJ2-7|.
CASSLRSESSYEQYF
TGTGCCAGCAGCTTACGTAGCGAGAGCTCCTACGAGCAGTACTTC
>.|TRBV20-1|TRBJ1-3|once
CSASVQGSGNTIYF
TGCAGTGCTAGTGTGCAGGGTTCTGGAAACACCATATATTTT
>.|TRBV9|TRBJ1-4|.
CASSLRQVPEKLFF
TGTGCCAGCAGCCTCCGGCAGGTACCGGAAAAACTGTTTTTT
>TRBD2|TRBV9|TRBJ2-5|.
CASSATPGTSGGQETQYF
TGTGCCAGCAGCGCCACCCCCGGGACTAGCGGGGGACAAGAGACCCAGTACTTC
>TRBD1|TRBV27|TRBJ1-1|medium-sized
CASSDRGGPTEAFF
TGTGCCAGCAGCGACAGGGGGGGACCCACTGAAGCTTTCTTT
>TRBD1|TRBV18|TRBJ1-4|.
CASSPGQGRSEKLFF
TGTGCCAGCTCACCCGGACAGGGGAGGAGTGAAAAACTGTTTTTT
>TRBD2|TRBV7-9|TRBJ2-5|.
CASSTSRSGMGETQYF
TGTGCCAGCAGCACGTCGAGAAGCGGGATGGGGGAGACCCAGTACTTC
>TRBD1|TRBV11-2|TRBJ1-2|.
CASSSTGAYNYGYTF
TGTGCCAGCAGCTCAACAGGGGCCTATAACTATGGCTACACCTTC